This is a list of T cell receptor beta chains from one sample in a study of cytomegalovirus exposure and HLA in healthy donors. The data were produced by immunoSEQ multiplex PCR, yet TCRdb's version contains in-frame clones alone and is incomplete. The table records 150,000 or so clones, 70% to 90% of them present only once. Material: PBMCs. The receptors shown here come from a man aged 18 to 29 in good health and CMV-seropositive. The CDR3 runs from the conserved cysteine through the conserved F or W. D genes are given only for firm matches. Size values are once, few and many counts, or a class for expanded clones, and some rows have none.

J gene: TRBJ1-2; V gene: TRBV5-6; clone size: once; D gene: .; CDR3 protein: CASSLVDRRDYGYTF; CDR3 DNA: TGTGCCAGCAGCTTGGTTGACAGAAGAGACTATGGCTACACCTTC
J gene: TRBJ1-1; V gene: TRBV9; clone size: .; D gene: .; CDR3 protein: CASSVVPGGAEAFF; CDR3 DNA: TGTGCCAGCAGCGTAGTCCCCGGGGGGGCTGAAGCTTTCTTT
J gene: TRBJ1-4; V gene: TRBV7-2; clone size: .; D gene: TRBD1; CDR3 protein: CASSSGQALREKLFF; CDR3 DNA: TGTGCCAGCAGCTCGGGACAGGCCCTTAGGGAAAAACTGTTTTTT
J gene: TRBJ2-2; V gene: TRBV16; clone size: .; D gene: TRBD1; CDR3 protein: CASSLQGQVNTGELFF; CDR3 DNA: TGTGCCAGCAGCCTTCAGGGACAGGTTAACACCGGGGAGCTGTTTTTT
J gene: TRBJ2-1; V gene: TRBV7-9; clone size: .; D gene: .; CDR3 protein: CASSLVGGRNEQFF; CDR3 DNA: TGTGCCAGCAGCTTGGTAGGAGGAAGGAATGAGCAGTTCTTC
J gene: TRBJ2-7; V gene: TRBV7-2; clone size: .; D gene: .; CDR3 protein: CASNPRGSYEQYF; CDR3 DNA: TGTGCCAGCAACCCAAGGGGATCCTACGAGCAGTACTTC
J gene: TRBJ2-2; V gene: TRBV4-2; clone size: .; D gene: TRBD2; CDR3 protein: CASSQVTSGSTGELFF; CDR3 DNA: TGTGCCAGCAGCCAAGTTACTAGCGGGAGCACCGGGGAGCTGTTTTTT
J gene: TRBJ2-2; V gene: TRBV30; clone size: .; D gene: .; CDR3 protein: CASPGVARNTGELFF; CDR3 DNA: TGTGCCTCCCCGGGCGTAGCGAGGAACACCGGGGAGCTGTTTTTT
J gene: TRBJ1-1; V gene: TRBV15; clone size: few; D gene: .; CDR3 protein: CATSREGHPWGTEAFF; CDR3 DNA: TGTGCCACCAGCAGAGAGGGACATCCCTGGGGCACTGAAGCTTTCTTT
J gene: TRBJ1-1; V gene: TRBV7-2; clone size: .; D gene: TRBD1; CDR3 protein: CASTRTGDNTEAFF; CDR3 DNA: TGTGCCAGCACCCGGACAGGGGACAACACTGAAGCTTTCTTT
J gene: TRBJ1-2; V gene: TRBV5-4; clone size: .; D gene: TRBD1; CDR3 protein: CASSLAKGQGSGYTF; CDR3 DNA: TGTGCCAGCAGCTTGGCTAAGGGACAGGGGAGTGGCTACACCTTC
J gene: TRBJ2-3; V gene: TRBV7-3; clone size: .; D gene: TRBD2; CDR3 protein: CASSSGGGSTDTQYF; CDR3 DNA: TGTGCCAGCAGCTCGGGGGGAGGTTCCACAGATACGCAGTATTTT
J gene: TRBJ2-2; V gene: TRBV27; clone size: .; D gene: TRBD2; CDR3 protein: CASSFSIAGVNGELFF; CDR3 DNA: TGTGCCAGCAGTTTCTCCATCGCGGGGGTAAACGGGGAGCTGTTTTTT
J gene: TRBJ2-7; V gene: TRBV9; clone size: .; D gene: .; CDR3 protein: CASSVAPGGSGSYEQYF; CDR3 DNA: TGTGCCAGCAGCGTGGCCCCAGGTGGTAGTGGGTCCTACGAGCAGTACTTC
J gene: TRBJ2-7; V gene: TRBV7-2; clone size: .; D gene: .; CDR3 protein: CASSPFYEQYF; CDR3 DNA: TGTGCCAGCAGCCCTTTTTACGAGCAGTACTTC
J gene: TRBJ2-7; V gene: TRBV4-1; clone size: .; D gene: TRBD1; CDR3 protein: CASSLRADRRYEQYF; CDR3 DNA: TGCGCCAGCAGCCTCAGGGCGGACAGGAGGTACGAGCAGTACTTC
J gene: TRBJ2-1; V gene: TRBV5-1; clone size: .; D gene: TRBD2; CDR3 protein: CASTGTSGYNEQFF; CDR3 DNA: TGCGCCAGCACCGGGACTAGCGGATACAATGAGCAGTTCTTC
J gene: TRBJ2-5; V gene: TRBV2; clone size: once; D gene: .; CDR3 protein: CASSRGPETQYF; CDR3 DNA: TGTGCCAGCAGCCGTGGCCCGGAGACCCAGTACTTC
J gene: TRBJ2-5; V gene: TRBV6-5; clone size: .; D gene: .; CDR3 protein: CASSPTAQETQYF; CDR3 DNA: TGTGCCAGCAGCCCGACAGCGCAAGAGACCCAGTACTTC
J gene: TRBJ2-3; V gene: TRBV2; clone size: .; D gene: .; CDR3 protein: CASRAAGVTDTQYF; CDR3 DNA: TGTGCCAGCAGAGCGGCGGGTGTGACAGATACGCAGTATTTT
J gene: TRBJ2-5; V gene: TRBV11-2; clone size: .; D gene: TRBD2; CDR3 protein: CASSWTSGSQETQYF; CDR3 DNA: TGTGCCAGCAGCTGGACTAGCGGGAGCCAAGAGACCCAGTACTTC
J gene: TRBJ2-7; V gene: TRBV12-2; clone size: once; D gene: .; CDR3 protein: CASRSHLSASDEQYF; CDR3 DNA: TGTGCAAGTCGTTCACACCTATCAGCAAGCGACGAGCAGTACTTC
J gene: TRBJ2-7; V gene: TRBV2; clone size: .; D gene: TRBD1; CDR3 protein: CASRAGTGISYEQYF; CDR3 DNA: TGTGCCAGCAGAGCCGGGACAGGGATATCCTACGAGCAGTACTTC
J gene: TRBJ2-3; V gene: TRBV11-3; clone size: .; D gene: .; CDR3 protein: CASSLQSTDTQYF; CDR3 DNA: TGTGCCAGCAGCTTGCAGAGCACAGATACGCAGTATTTT
J gene: TRBJ2-1; V gene: TRBV13; clone size: .; D gene: TRBD1; CDR3 protein: CASSTGTGVENEQFF; CDR3 DNA: TGTGCCAGCAGCACCGGGACAGGGGTAGAAAATGAGCAGTTCTTC
J gene: TRBJ1-4; V gene: TRBV6-5; clone size: .; D gene: TRBD1; CDR3 protein: CASRPDRAQNEKLFF; CDR3 DNA: TGTGCCAGCAGGCCGGACAGGGCCCAGAATGAAAAACTGTTTTTT
J gene: TRBJ1-1; V gene: TRBV29-1; clone size: .; D gene: .; CDR3 protein: CSVGGGGTEAFF; CDR3 DNA: TGCAGCGTTGGCGGCGGGGGGACTGAAGCTTTCTTT
J gene: TRBJ1-5; V gene: TRBV19; clone size: .; D gene: TRBD1; CDR3 protein: CASSILGRRQGDQPQHF; CDR3 DNA: TGTGCCAGTAGTATTCTGGGAAGGAGACAGGGCGATCAGCCCCAGCATTTT
J gene: TRBJ2-1; V gene: TRBV19; clone size: .; D gene: TRBD1; CDR3 protein: CASSSWDRIYNEQFF; CDR3 DNA: TGTGCCAGTAGTTCCTGGGACAGGATCTACAATGAGCAGTTCTTC
J gene: TRBJ1-1; V gene: TRBV27; clone size: .; D gene: .; CDR3 protein: CASSWAVNTEAFF; CDR3 DNA: TGTGCCAGCAGTTGGGCAGTGAACACTGAAGCTTTCTTT
J gene: TRBJ2-7; V gene: TRBV5-1; clone size: .; D gene: .; CDR3 protein: CASSLQGTHEQYF; CDR3 DNA: TGCGCCAGCAGCTTGCAGGGAACTCACGAGCAGTACTTC
J gene: TRBJ2-5; V gene: TRBV2; clone size: .; D gene: TRBD1; CDR3 protein: CASNRDRGETQYF; CDR3 DNA: TGTGCCAGCAACCGGGACAGGGGGGAGACCCAGTACTTC
J gene: TRBJ2-7; V gene: TRBV7-7; clone size: .; D gene: TRBD1; CDR3 protein: CASSPGQGTSYEQYF; CDR3 DNA: TGTGCCAGCAGCCCCGGACAGGGAACCTCCTACGAGCAGTACTTC
J gene: TRBJ2-7; V gene: TRBV11-2; clone size: .; D gene: .; CDR3 protein: CASSLVASQSYEQYF; CDR3 DNA: TGTGCCAGCAGCTTAGTGGCTAGCCAGAGCTACGAGCAGTACTTC
J gene: TRBJ2-1; V gene: TRBV7-9; clone size: .; D gene: TRBD1; CDR3 protein: CASGPGGYNEQFF; CDR3 DNA: TGTGCCAGCGGACCAGGGGGTTACAATGAGCAGTTCTTC
J gene: TRBJ1-2; V gene: TRBV9; clone size: .; D gene: TRBD1; CDR3 protein: CASSAAGGNYGYTF; CDR3 DNA: TGTGCCAGCAGCGCGGCAGGGGGCAACTATGGCTACACCTTC
J gene: TRBJ2-7; V gene: TRBV7-3; clone size: many; D gene: .; CDR3 protein: CASSLGQGINEQYF; CDR3 DNA: TGTGCCAGCAGCTTAGGGCAGGGGATCAACGAGCAGTACTTC
J gene: TRBJ2-7; V gene: TRBV9; clone size: .; D gene: .; CDR3 protein: CASSQLGAGGLDEQYF; CDR3 DNA: TGTGCCAGCTCCCAGCTGGGGGCAGGCGGGTTAGACGAGCAGTACTTC